The 25 T cell receptor beta chains presented below share a single source sample, sequenced in a study of blood T cell repertoires in COVID-19. Only in-frame clones appear in the TCRdb table, and some are missing; sequencing was by immunoSEQ multiplex PCR. The repertoire holds some 130,000 clones, with around 84% as singletons. The specimen sequenced was peripheral blood. Receptor source: a woman over 75 with acute or convalescent COVID-19.

The J gene is TRBJ1-4, the V gene TRBV30, with TRBD1 identical over 10 bases. This CDR3 spans 14 amino acids. J lost 5 bases, V lost 2 bases, and 2 bases had no gene match. Per germline, CDR1 GTSNPN and CDR2 SVGIG (reference sequence). CDR3 coding DNA: TGTGCCTGGAGTCGGGACAGGGGCAATGAAAAACTGTTTTTT. Translated: CAWSRDRGNEKLFF.

Here the CDR3 DNA reads TGTGCCAGCACGGACAGGGTCAACTACAATGAGCAGTTCTTC. This sequence encodes CASTDRVNYNEQFF. V and J are TRBV6-5 and TRBJ2-1, with TRBD1 identical over 8 bases. Germline CDR1 and CDR2: MNHEY and SVGAGI. The CDR3 totals 14 residues. V was clipped by 7 bases and J by 3 bases; unmatched bases: 5.

This rearrangement joins TRBV7-2 to TRBJ1-3, with D hard to call. CDR1 and CDR2 (germline): SGHTA, FQGNSA. V shed 5 bases and J shed 3 bases, with 8 bases lying between them. CDR3 length: 13 residues. In nucleotides, the CDR3 is TGTGCCAGCAGCCCACACTATGGAAACACCATATATTTT. Its translation is CASSPHYGNTIYF.

V usage is TRBV21-1 and J usage is TRBJ1-4. TRBV21-1 is a pseudogene segment. This CDR3 has 19 amino acids. The CDR3 sequence is CASSKFPLPRAPPNEKLFF. The CDR3 DNA is TGTGCCAGCAGCAAATTTCCCCTCCCGCGTGCCCCCCCTAATGAAAAACTGTTTTTT.

The chain recombines TRBV18 with TRBJ2-7, with 7 bases matching TRBD1. The ends lost 5 bases at V and 3 bases at J; junction bases unmatched: 7. The CDR3 consists of 14 residues. CDR1 KGHSH and CDR2 LQKENI come from the germline V gene. This chain's CDR3 is CASSSTGSSYEQYF. CDR3 bases: TGTGCCAGCTCATCGACAGGGAGTAGCTACGAGCAGTACTTC.

This sequence joins TRBV29-1 and TRBJ2-1, with D tentatively TRBD1 (7 bases). Germline V gene lookup returns CDR1 SQVTM and CDR2 ANQGSEA. This CDR3 is built from 12 residues. The V end was cut by 7 bases, the J end by 5 bases, with 12 bases between. CDR3 coding DNA: TGCAGCGGGAGGGACAGACACAATGAGCAGTTCTTC. It translates to CSGRDRHNEQFF.

J is TRBJ2-7 and V is TRBV21-1; the table calls TRBD1, which could not be checked here. TRBV21-1 is described as a pseudogene. The CDR3 has 13 amino acids. The CDR3 DNA reads TGTGCCAGCAGCCGGGACAGGGTACGCGAGCAGTACTTC. Residues: CASSRDRVREQYF.

The chain has TRBV7-2 and TRBJ1-1; no reliable D call. The CDR3 covers 13 residues. Germline CDR1 SGHTA, CDR2 FQGNSA. V lost 3 bases and J lost 2, with 7 bases in between. In DNA form, the CDR3 reads TGTGCCAGCAGCTTTGTCTTTAACACTGAAGCTTTCTTT. Its protein product is CASSFVFNTEAFF. The full variable domain, rest sourced from reference TRBV7-2 and TRBJ1-1, is GAGVSQSPSNKVTEKGKDVELRCDPISGHTALYWYRQSLGQGLEFLIYFQGNSAPDKSGLPSDRFSAERTGGSVSTLTIQRTQQEDSAVYLCASSFVFNTEAFFGQGTRLTVV.

The chain employs TRBV14 and TRBJ2-1; 11 nucleotides line up with TRBD1. After removal of 4 bases from V and 3 bases from J, the junction contained 2 bases not matched to a gene. CDR3 size: 15 residues. The germline gives CDR1 SGHDN, CDR2 FVKESK. CDR3 residues: CASSLGTGGYNEQFF. In DNA, the CDR3 is TGTGCCAGCAGCCTCGGGACAGGGGGCTACAATGAGCAGTTCTTC. The full variable domain, its missing parts supplied by reference TRBV14 and TRBJ2-1, is EAGVTQFPSHSVIEKGQTVTLRCDPISGHDNLYWYRRVMGKEIKFLLHFVKESKQDESGMPNNRFLAERTGGTYSTLKVQPAELEDSGVYFCASSLGTGGYNEQFFGPGTRLTVL.

This chain links TRBV19 with TRBJ1-2; 8 nucleotides line up with TRBD1. Germline V lookup: CDR1 LNHDA, CDR2 SQIVND (reference sequence). V lost 6 bases and J lost 4; bases outside the gene matches: 13. This CDR3 comprises 16 residues. The CDR3 DNA sequence: TGTGCCAGTAGCAGACAGGGGATAACGCCGCTCTATGGCTACACCTTC. Its translation is CASSRQGITPLYGYTF. Using reference TRBV19 and TRBJ1-2 for the parts outside the CDR3, the full variable domain is DGGITQSPKYLFRKEGQNVTLSCEQNLNHDAMYWYRQDPGQGLRLIYYSQIVNDFQKGDIAEGYSVSREKKESFPLTVTSAQKNPTAFYLCASSRQGITPLYGYTFGSGTRLTVV.

The gene calls are TRBV30 and TRBJ1-3, with 7 bases that match TRBD1. This CDR3 comprises 14 residues. The junction had 11 bases not matched to a gene; V was cut back by 4 bases and J by 8 bases. Germline V gene sequence: CDR1 GTSNPN, CDR2 SVGIG (reference sequence). CDR3 region: CAWIPRGTGDTIYF. The CDR3 DNA sequence: TGTGCCTGGATCCCCAGGGGGACCGGAGACACCATATATTTT.

The chain carries TRBV3-1 (or the pseudogene TRBV3-2) and TRBJ1-2; 7 bases match TRBD1. CDR3 size: 15 residues. The V gene's germline CDR1 is LGHDT and CDR2 YNNKEL (reference sequence). J gave up 3 bases and V 4 bases, and 8 bases lay outside the gene matches. CDR3: CASSLRDSEYYGYTF. CDR3 DNA: TGTGCCAGCAGCCTCCGGGACAGTGAGTACTATGGCTACACCTTC.

Only one count was recorded for this clone. This chain joins TRBV5-6 and TRBJ1-1, with TRBD1 matching 8 bases. The junction had 11 bases not matched to a gene; V was cut back by 3 bases and J by 4 bases. The CDR3 loop spans 16 amino acids. Germline assignment: CDR1 SGHDT and CDR2 YYEEEE. DNA for the CDR3: TGTGCCAGCAGCTCCGGACAGGGTCGGATTGGCACTGAAGCTTTCTTT. It is translated as CASSSGQGRIGTEAFF. The variable domain in full, completed from reference TRBV5-6 and TRBJ1-1, reads DAGVTQSPTHLIKTRGQQVTLRCSPKSGHDTVSWYQQALGQGPQFIFQYYEEEERQRGNFPDRFSGHQFPNYSSELNVNALLLGDSALYLCASSSGQGRIGTEAFFGQGTRLTVV.

The chain links TRBV6-5 to TRBJ1-1; D gene unclear. V dropped 5 bases and J dropped 1 base, with 11 bases sitting between them. The V gene's germline CDR1 is MNHEY and CDR2 SVGAGI. CDR3 length: 14 amino acids. This CDR3 is CASSLRRGNTEAFF. CDR3 bases: TGTGCCAGCAGTCTACGTCGAGGGAACACTGAAGCTTTCTTT.

This clone showed up just once. The gene calls are TRBV6-5 and TRBJ1-1; maybe TRBD1 (6 bases). The CDR3 has 14 amino acids. V was cut by 0 bases and J by 3 bases, with 8 bases left in between. Germline CDR1 reads MNHEY; CDR2 reads SVGAGI. CDR3 protein: CASSYSTGYTEAFF. In nucleotides, the CDR3 is TGTGCCAGCAGTTACTCTACAGGGTACACTGAAGCTTTCTTT.

The chain is built from TRBV18 and TRBJ1-5; 8 bases align to TRBD1. After removal of 9 bases from V and 6 bases from J, the junction contained 10 bases not matched to a gene. Germline V gene data show CDR1 as KGHSH and CDR2 as LQKENI. There are 14 residues in the CDR3. DNA of the CDR3: TGTGCCAGTTCGGTGGACAGGGATAGTCAGCCCCAGCATTTT. It is translated as CASSVDRDSQPQHF.

The chain carries TRBV11-2 and TRBJ2-5; 14 bases match TRBD2. This CDR3 region has 16 residues. V lost 5 bases and J lost 2; bases outside the gene matches: 4. Germline-derived CDR1 and CDR2 are SGHAT and FQNNGV. CDR3 protein: CASSPRLAGGQETQYF. DNA for the CDR3: TGTGCCAGCAGCCCCCGACTAGCGGGAGGGCAAGAGACCCAGTACTTC.

The count of this clone is one. This chain connects TRBV6-6 to TRBJ1-6; no clear D gene. CDR3 length: 16 amino acids. CDR1 and CDR2 from the germline V gene are MNHNY and SVGAGI (reference sequence). Trimming took off 2 bases at V and 8 bases at J, with 16 bases between the two ends. This CDR3 is CASSYGRNPGHSPLHF. The CDR3 coding sequence is TGTGCCAGCAGTTACGGGCGTAACCCCGGTCATTCACCCCTCCACTTT.

The chain recombines TRBV7-2 with TRBJ1-5; 7 nucleotides match TRBD1. CDR1 and CDR2 (germline): SGHTA, FQGNSA. After removal of 0 bases from V and 4 bases from J, the junction contained 3 bases not matched to a gene. This CDR3 contains 15 residues. CDR3 DNA sequence: TGTGCCAGCAGCTTAGCCGGGACAGATAATCAGCCCCAGCATTTT. This translates into CASSLAGTDNQPQHF.

The chain couples TRBV19 to TRBJ1-6, with 8 positions matching TRBD1. The CDR3 is made up of 13 amino acids. After removal of 5 bases from V and 10 bases from J, the junction contained 4 bases not matched to a gene. In germline, CDR1 is LNHDA, CDR2 SQIVND (reference sequence). The CDR3: CASSEQGDSPLHF. The CDR3 nucleotides are TGTGCCAGTAGTGAACAGGGGGACTCACCCCTCCACTTT.

V is TRBV5-1 and J is TRBJ1-4; D remains ambiguous. Per the germline V gene, CDR1 is SGHRS and CDR2 is YFSETQ. The length of the CDR3 is 16 residues. The V gene lost 1 base and the J gene lost 0 bases, with 10 bases spanning the gap. The DNA of the CDR3 is TGCGCCAGCAGCTTGTACCCGGGAGCAACTAATGAAAAACTGTTTTTT. Its translation is CASSLYPGATNEKLFF.

The CDR3 DNA reads TGCGCCAGCCAGCGGGGACCCACAGATACGCAGTATTTT. Its translation is CASQRGPTDTQYF. This chain uses TRBV5-1 with TRBJ2-3; 7 positions match TRBD2. The CDR3 has 13 amino acids. Germline CDR1 SGHRS, CDR2 YFSETQ. The trim removed 7 bases at V and 2 bases at J, leaving 4 bases unmatched.

The rearrangement uses TRBV9 and TRBJ2-1, with D possibly being TRBD1 (5 bases). The CDR3 is 15 residues long. Trimming removed 4 bases at V and 5 bases at J, with 16 bases between. CDR1 SGDLS and CDR2 YYNGEE come from the germline V gene. CDR3 in DNA: TGTGCCAGCAGCCGCACAGGAGAACTAAACAATGAGCAGTTCTTC. Protein product: CASSRTGELNNEQFF.

The gene calls are TRBV10-2 and TRBJ2-2; D gene unclear. The CDR3 length is 14 residues. V was clipped by 8 bases and J by 1 base, with 11 bases between them. Per germline, CDR1 WSHSY and CDR2 SAAADI. CDR3 DNA sequence: TGCGCCAGCGCGATTGTAGAGAACACCGGGGAGCTGTTTTTT. Protein: CASAIVENTGELFF.

This clone was detected a few times. J is TRBJ2-3 and V is TRBV18; 9 nucleotides match TRBD1. Germline assignment: CDR1 KGHSH and CDR2 LQKENI. The CDR3 is made up of 14 amino acids. J gave up 14 bases and V 2 bases, and 11 bases lay outside the gene matches. CDR3 DNA: TGTGCCAGCTCACCAGCGGACAGGGGATCTGGTGGGTATTTT. Translated, it gives CASSPADRGSGGYF.